The 14 T cell receptor beta chains listed next were all sequenced from one sample in a study of cytomegalovirus exposure and HLA in healthy donors (dated by TCRdb to 2017 to 2019). Library method: the immunoSEQ multiplex PCR assay. The multiplex PCR relied on a mix of 60 forward primers for TCR Vbeta segments and 13 reverse primers for TCR Jbeta segments. TCRdb carries this immuneACCESS record with in-frame sequences only. Its versions omit some clonotypes, under half of them owing to an unresolved V gene in the studies checked, with the rest unexplained. The sample table records 120,000 to 150,000 clones; about three quarters of these occur just once. Clones ranked in the top ten supply under 3% of the sample. The sequenced material came from PBMCs. These receptors all come from a man aged 40-50 years in good health and CMV-seropositive.

This clone was recorded only once. The chain has TRBV2 and TRBJ2-2, with D tentatively TRBD1 (6 bases). Germline assignment: CDR1 SNHLY and CDR2 FYNNEI. Trimming removed 6 bases at V and 7 bases at J, with 18 bases between. The CDR3 sequence is 15 residues long. This CDR3 is CASRTGTPTGGELFF. The CDR3 DNA follows: TGTGCCAGCAGGACCGGGACACCCACGGGCGGGGAGCTGTTTTTT.

The CDR3 loop reads CASSLGTGNQPQHF. CDR3 nucleotide sequence: TGTGCCAGCAGCTTAGGGACAGGAAATCAGCCCCAGCATTTT. V is TRBV7-2 and J is TRBJ1-5; 7 positions agree with TRBD1. Looked up from germline, CDR1 is SGHTA and CDR2 is FQGNSA. The CDR3 is made up of 14 amino acids. The trim removed 1 base at V and 4 bases at J, leaving 1 base unmatched. The complete variable domain, with remaining parts taken from reference TRBV7-2 and TRBJ1-5, reads GAGVSQSPSNKVTEKGKDVELRCDPISGHTALYWYRQSLGQGLEFLIYFQGNSAPDKSGLPSDRFSAERTGGSVSTLTIQRTQQEDSAVYLCASSLGTGNQPQHFGDGTRLSIL.

This clone has only one observation. The V call is TRBV27, the J call TRBJ2-7; 8 bases are a match to TRBD2. The CDR3 has 15 amino acids. Trimming took 3 bases from V and 0 from J; bases not matched to a gene: 4. The germline V gene has CDR1 MNHEY and CDR2 SMNVEV (reference sequence). Here the CDR3 DNA reads TGTGCCAGCAGTTTGATAGCGGGGAGCTCCTACGAGCAGTACTTC. This codes for CASSLIAGSSYEQYF.

This chain connects TRBV7-6 to TRBJ2-4, with D unresolved. The V end lost 4 bases, the J end lost 0 bases, and 13 bases lay between the germline ends. CDR1 SGHVS and CDR2 FNYEAQ come from the germline V gene. This CDR3 region has 16 residues. The CDR3: CASSSTASKAKNIQYF. CDR3 DNA: TGTGCCAGCAGCTCCACAGCCTCTAAAGCCAAAAACATTCAGTACTTC. The whole variable domain, filled in from reference TRBV7-6 and TRBJ2-4, reads GAGVSQSPRYKVTKRGQDVALRCDPISGHVSLYWYRQALGQGPEFLTYFNYEAQQDKSGLPNDRFSAERPEGSISTLTIQRTEQRDSAMYRCASSSTASKAKNIQYFGAGTRLSVL.

The V gene is TRBV6-5, the J gene TRBJ2-7; TRBD2 agrees at 9 bases. This CDR3 contains 15 residues. J gave up 2 bases and V 0 bases, and 2 bases lay outside the gene matches. Germline values: CDR1 MNHEY, CDR2 SVGAGI. CDR3 sequence: CASSYSSGGTYEQYF. The CDR3 coding sequence is TGTGCCAGCAGTTACTCGAGCGGGGGGACCTACGAGCAGTACTTC.

This clone was seen only once. This CDR3 is CAWSVGGADTGELFF. The CDR3 DNA reads as TGTGCCTGGAGTGTTGGGGGGGCGGACACCGGGGAGCTGTTTTTT. The V call is TRBV30, the J call TRBJ2-2; TRBD2 is a possible D gene (7 bases). The CDR3 spans 15 residues. Germline CDR1 reads GTSNPN; CDR2 reads SVGIG (reference sequence). The V and J ends lost 0 bases and 3 bases respectively, with 11 bases between them.

The chain carries TRBV11-3 and TRBJ2-5; possible D gene TRBD1, 6 bases. This CDR3 is built from 15 residues. V shed 5 bases and J shed 5 bases, with 18 bases lying between them. Germline V CDR1 and CDR2: SGHNT, YENEEA. The CDR3 nucleotides are TGTGCCAGCAGCCCCGGGACACACTCCGCGGAGACCCAGTACTTC. This encodes CASSPGTHSAETQYF.

This clone has a handful of counts. CDR3 bases: TGTGCCAGCAGAGAAAACAGGGGAAACACAGATACGCAGTATTTT. Its protein is CASRENRGNTDTQYF. The chain links TRBV27 to TRBJ2-3; 7 nucleotides line up with TRBD1. The V and J ends lost 6 bases and 2 bases, in that order; junction bases with no gene match: 8. This CDR3 is built from 15 residues. CDR1 and CDR2 (germline): MNHEY, SMNVEV (reference sequence).

A word on this clone: Compared with germline, one end of the junction differs, possibly owing to a read error. The CDR3 sequence: CSSSPSYLGYTF. CDR3 in DNA: TGTTCCAGCAGCCCCTCCTACTTAGGCTACACCTTC. The chain has TRBV7-9 and TRBJ1-2, with D unresolved. This CDR3 region has 12 residues. CDR1 and CDR2 from the germline V gene are SEHNR and FQNEAQ (reference sequence).

This clone is a singleton in its sample. V gene TRBV21-1 combines with J gene TRBJ1-1; TRBD1 is the table's D call and was not checked against the DNA. TRBV21-1 counts as a pseudogene. The length of the CDR3 is 14 residues. CDR3 amino acids: CASSNRGHGTEAFF. CDR3 sequence (DNA): TGTGCCAGCAGCAACAGGGGGCACGGTACTGAAGCTTTCTTT.

Details on this clone: The sample has other DNA sequences that encode this CDR3 too. The CDR3 DNA reads as TGTGCCAGCAGTTTAGCGAGCACAGATACGCAGTATTTT. Translated, it gives CASSLASTDTQYF. The rearrangement links TRBV27 to TRBJ2-3, with D hard to call. Trimming left V 2 bases short and J 0 bases short, with 3 bases between. Germline lookup yields CDR1 MNHEY and CDR2 SMNVEV (reference sequence). This CDR3 is 13 amino acids long.

J is TRBJ2-1 and V is TRBV7-2; D is unclear. This CDR3 has 13 amino acids. Trimming took 5 bases from V and 4 from J, leaving 9 bases between them. Germline lookup yields CDR1 SGHTA and CDR2 FQGNSA. CDR3 in amino acids: CASSLSLYNEQFF. The DNA for the CDR3 is TGTGCCAGCAGCCTATCTCTTTACAATGAGCAGTTCTTC.

V is TRBV27 and J is TRBJ2-1, with 9 bases lining up with TRBD2. The ends lost 7 bases at V and 2 bases at J; junction bases unmatched: 3. This CDR3 spans 14 amino acids. Per the germline V gene, CDR1 is MNHEY and CDR2 is SMNVEV (reference sequence). CDR3 in amino acids: CASTIAGAYNEQFF. The CDR3 region has the DNA TGTGCCAGCACCATAGCGGGAGCCTACAATGAGCAGTTCTTC.

The chain carries TRBV6-1 and TRBJ1-4, with D possibly matching TRBD1 (5 bases). This CDR3 contains 13 residues. Per the germline V gene, CDR1 is MNHNS and CDR2 is SASEGT. With 8 bases removed from V and 1 base from J, the gap between germline ends came to 8 bases. The CDR3 loop is CASRTLTNEKLFF. The CDR3 DNA reads TGTGCCAGCCGGACACTAACTAATGAAAAACTGTTTTTT.